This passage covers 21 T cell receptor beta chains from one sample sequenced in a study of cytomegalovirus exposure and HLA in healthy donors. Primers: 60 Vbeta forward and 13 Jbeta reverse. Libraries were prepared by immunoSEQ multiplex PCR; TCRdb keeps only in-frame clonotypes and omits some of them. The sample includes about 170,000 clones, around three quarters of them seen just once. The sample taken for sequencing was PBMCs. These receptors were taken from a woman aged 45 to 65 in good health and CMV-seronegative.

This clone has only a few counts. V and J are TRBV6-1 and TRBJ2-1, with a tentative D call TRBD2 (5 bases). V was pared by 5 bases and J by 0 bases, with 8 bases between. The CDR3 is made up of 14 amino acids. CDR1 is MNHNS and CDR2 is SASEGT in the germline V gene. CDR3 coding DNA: TGTGCCAGCAGTACGGACTCCTCCTACAATGAGCAGTTCTTC. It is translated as CASSTDSSYNEQFF.

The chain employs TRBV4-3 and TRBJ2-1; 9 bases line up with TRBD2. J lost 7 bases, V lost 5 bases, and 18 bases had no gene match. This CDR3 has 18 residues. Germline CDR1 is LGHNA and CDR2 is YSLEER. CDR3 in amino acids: CASSFRMAREGRGNEQFF. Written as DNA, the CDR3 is TGCGCCAGCAGCTTCAGGATGGCGCGGGAGGGCCGAGGGAATGAGCAGTTCTTC.

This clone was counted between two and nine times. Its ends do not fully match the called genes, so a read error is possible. CDR3 sequence (DNA): TGTGCCAGCCCAGGGCAAGCTTTCCCCTTCGTCCCCTTC. This codes for CASPGQAFPFVPF. The chain combines TRBV6-1 with TRBJ1-2; the D gene is possibly TRBD1 (5 bases). This CDR3 is 13 amino acids long. Germline CDR1 reads MNHNS; CDR2 reads SASEGT.

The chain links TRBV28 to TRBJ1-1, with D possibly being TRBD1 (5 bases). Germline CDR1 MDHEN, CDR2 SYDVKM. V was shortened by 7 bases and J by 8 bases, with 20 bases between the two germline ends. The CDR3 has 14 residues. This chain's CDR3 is CASTPSARQSEAFF. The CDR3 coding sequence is TGTGCCAGCACTCCCTCGGCCCGACAGTCAGAAGCTTTCTTT.

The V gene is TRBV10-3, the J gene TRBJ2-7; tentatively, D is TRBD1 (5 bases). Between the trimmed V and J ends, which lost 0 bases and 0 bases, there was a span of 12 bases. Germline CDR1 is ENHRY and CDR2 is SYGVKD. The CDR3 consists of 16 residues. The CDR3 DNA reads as TGTGCCATCAGTGAGTCTAGACAGACGGGCTCCTACGAGCAGTACTTC. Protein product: CAISESRQTGSYEQYF.

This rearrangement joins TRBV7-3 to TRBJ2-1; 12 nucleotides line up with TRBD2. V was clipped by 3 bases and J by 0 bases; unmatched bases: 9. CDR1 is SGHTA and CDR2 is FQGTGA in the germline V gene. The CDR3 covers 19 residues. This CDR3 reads CASSFWGLAGKSSYNEQFF. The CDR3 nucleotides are TGTGCCAGCAGCTTCTGGGGACTAGCGGGCAAGAGCTCCTACAATGAGCAGTTCTTC. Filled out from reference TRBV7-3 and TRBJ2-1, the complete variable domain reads GAGVSQTPSNKVTEKGKYVELRCDPISGHTALYWYRQSLGQGPEFLIYFQGTGAADDSGLPNDRFFAVRPEGSVSTLKIQRTERGDSAVYLCASSFWGLAGKSSYNEQFFGPGTRLTVL.

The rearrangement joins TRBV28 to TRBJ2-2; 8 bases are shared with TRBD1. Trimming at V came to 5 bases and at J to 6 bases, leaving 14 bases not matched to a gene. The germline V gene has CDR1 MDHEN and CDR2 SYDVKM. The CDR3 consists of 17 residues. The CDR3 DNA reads TGTGCCAGCAGTCCCGGGACAGGTTCTGTTCGACCCGGGGAGCTGTTTTTT. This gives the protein CASSPGTGSVRPGELFF.

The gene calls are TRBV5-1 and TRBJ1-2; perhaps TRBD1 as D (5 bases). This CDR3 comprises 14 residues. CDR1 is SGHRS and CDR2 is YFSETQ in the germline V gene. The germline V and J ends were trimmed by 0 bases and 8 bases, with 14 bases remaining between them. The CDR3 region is CASSLVGRAEGYTF. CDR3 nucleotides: TGCGCCAGCAGCTTGGTGGGCAGGGCGGAGGGCTACACCTTC. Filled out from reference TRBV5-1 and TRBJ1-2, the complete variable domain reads KAGVTQTPRYLIKTRGQQVTLSCSPISGHRSVSWYQQTPGQGLQFLFEYFSETQRNKGNFPGRFSGRQFSNSRSEMNVSTLELGDSALYLCASSLVGRAEGYTFGSGTRLTVV.

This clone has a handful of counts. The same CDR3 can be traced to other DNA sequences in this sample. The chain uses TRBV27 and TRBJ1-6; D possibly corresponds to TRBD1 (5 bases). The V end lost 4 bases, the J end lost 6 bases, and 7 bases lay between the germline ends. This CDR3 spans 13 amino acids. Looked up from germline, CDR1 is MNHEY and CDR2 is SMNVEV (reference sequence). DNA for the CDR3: TGTGCCAGCAGTTGGCAGGGTAATTCACCCCTCCACTTT. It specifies CASSWQGNSPLHF.

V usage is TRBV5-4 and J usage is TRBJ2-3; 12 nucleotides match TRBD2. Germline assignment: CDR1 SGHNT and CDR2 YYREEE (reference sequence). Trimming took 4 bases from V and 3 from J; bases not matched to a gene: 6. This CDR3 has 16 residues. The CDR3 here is CASSNPTSGRTDTQYF. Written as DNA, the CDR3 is TGTGCCAGCAGCAACCCCACTAGCGGGAGGACAGATACGCAGTATTTT.

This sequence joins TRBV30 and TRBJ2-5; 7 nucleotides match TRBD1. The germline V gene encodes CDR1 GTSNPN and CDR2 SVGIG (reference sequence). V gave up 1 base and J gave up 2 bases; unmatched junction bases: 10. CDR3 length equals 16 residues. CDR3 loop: CAWSEGTVQQQETQYF. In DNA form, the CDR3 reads TGTGCCTGGAGTGAGGGGACAGTCCAGCAGCAAGAGACCCAGTACTTC.

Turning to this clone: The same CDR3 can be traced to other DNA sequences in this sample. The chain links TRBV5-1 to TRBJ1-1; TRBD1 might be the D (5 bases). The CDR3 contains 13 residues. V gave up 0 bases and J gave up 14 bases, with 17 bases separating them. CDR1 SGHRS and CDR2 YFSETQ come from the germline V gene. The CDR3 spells CASSLAGGWVAFF. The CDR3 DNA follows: TGCGCCAGCAGCTTGGCCGGGGGATGGGTAGCCTTCTTT.

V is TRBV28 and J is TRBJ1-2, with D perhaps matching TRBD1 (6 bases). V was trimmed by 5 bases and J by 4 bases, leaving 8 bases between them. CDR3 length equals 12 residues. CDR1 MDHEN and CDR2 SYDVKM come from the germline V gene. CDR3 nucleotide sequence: TGTGCCAGCAGTACAGGGACCTATGGCTACACCTTC. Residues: CASSTGTYGYTF.

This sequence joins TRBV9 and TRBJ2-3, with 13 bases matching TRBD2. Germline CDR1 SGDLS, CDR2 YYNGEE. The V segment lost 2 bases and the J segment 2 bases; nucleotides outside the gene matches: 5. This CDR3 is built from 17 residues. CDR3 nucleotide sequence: TGTGCCAGCAGCGTTACTAGCGGGAGGGATGTCACAGATACGCAGTATTTT. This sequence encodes CASSVTSGRDVTDTQYF.

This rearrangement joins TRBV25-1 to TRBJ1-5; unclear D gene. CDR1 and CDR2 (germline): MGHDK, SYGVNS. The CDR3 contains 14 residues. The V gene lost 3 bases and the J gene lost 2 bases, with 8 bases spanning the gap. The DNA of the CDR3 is TGTGCCAGCAGTGACTTCGGAGGCAATCAGCCCCAGCATTTT. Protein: CASSDFGGNQPQHF. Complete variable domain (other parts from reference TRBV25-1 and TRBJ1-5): EADIYQTPRYLVIGTGKKITLECSQTMGHDKMYWYQQDPGMELHLIHYSYGVNSTEKGDLSSESTVSRIRTEHFPLTLESARPSHTSQYLCASSDFGGNQPQHFGDGTRLSIL.

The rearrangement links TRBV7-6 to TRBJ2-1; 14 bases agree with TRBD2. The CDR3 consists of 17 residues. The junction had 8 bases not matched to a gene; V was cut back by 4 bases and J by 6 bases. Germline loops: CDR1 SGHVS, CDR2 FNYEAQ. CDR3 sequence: CASSYPGLAGGPNEQFF. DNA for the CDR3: TGTGCCAGCAGCTACCCAGGACTAGCGGGAGGACCCAATGAGCAGTTCTTC.

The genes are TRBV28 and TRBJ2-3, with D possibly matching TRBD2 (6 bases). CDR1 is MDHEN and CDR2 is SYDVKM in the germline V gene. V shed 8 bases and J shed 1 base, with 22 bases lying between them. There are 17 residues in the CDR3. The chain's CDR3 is CASSPLRGRDRTDTQYF. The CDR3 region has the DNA TGTGCCAGCTCGCCCCTCCGAGGGCGGGACCGCACAGATACGCAGTATTTT.

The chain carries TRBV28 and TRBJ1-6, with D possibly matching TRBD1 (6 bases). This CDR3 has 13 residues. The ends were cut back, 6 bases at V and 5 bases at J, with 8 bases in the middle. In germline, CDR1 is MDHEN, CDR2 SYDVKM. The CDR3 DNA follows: TGTGCCAGCAGGGGACACAATAATTCACCCCTCCACTTT. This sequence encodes CASRGHNNSPLHF.

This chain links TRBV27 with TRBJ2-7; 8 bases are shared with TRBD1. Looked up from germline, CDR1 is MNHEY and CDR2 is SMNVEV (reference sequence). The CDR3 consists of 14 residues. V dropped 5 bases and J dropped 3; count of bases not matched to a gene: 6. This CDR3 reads CASSHDRGNYEQYF. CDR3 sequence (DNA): TGTGCCAGCAGTCACGACAGGGGAAACTACGAGCAGTACTTC.

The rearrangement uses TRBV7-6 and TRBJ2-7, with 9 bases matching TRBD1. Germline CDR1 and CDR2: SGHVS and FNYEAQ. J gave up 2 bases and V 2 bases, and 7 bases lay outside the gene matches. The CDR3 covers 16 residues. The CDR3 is CASSLPPGQGAYEQYF. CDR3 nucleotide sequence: TGTGCCAGCAGCTTACCCCCGGGACAGGGAGCCTACGAGCAGTACTTC.

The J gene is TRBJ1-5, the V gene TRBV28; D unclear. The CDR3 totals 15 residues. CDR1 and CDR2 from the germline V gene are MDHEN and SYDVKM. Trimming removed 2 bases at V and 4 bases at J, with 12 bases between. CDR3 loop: CASSLPSTGNQPQHF. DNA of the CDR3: TGTGCCAGCAGTTTACCCTCGACCGGGAATCAGCCCCAGCATTTT.